This T cell receptor beta chain was sequenced during a study of T cell changes during pregnancy in multiple sclerosis. Libraries were prepared by immunoSEQ multiplex PCR; TCRdb keeps only in-frame clonotypes and omits some of them. The table has 75,000 to 95,000 clones, 75% to 95% seen once. This TCR was sampled from a female donor with multiple sclerosis, enrolled in a pregnancy study. Specimen: peripheral blood, collected before pregnancy.

In nucleotides, the CDR3 is TGTGCCAGCAAAAAACGGGGTAGCATTTACAATGAGCAGTTCTTC. It specifies CASKKRGSIYNEQFF. The gene calls are TRBV7-2 and TRBJ2-1; TRBD2 might be the D (5 bases). Germline V gene sequence: CDR1 SGHTA, CDR2 FQGNSA. This CDR3 is 15 amino acids long. Trimming shortened V by 7 bases and J by 4 bases, and 17 bases separated the two germline ends.